This T cell receptor (beta chain) derives from a study of vaccination effects on CD4 cells after COVID-19. Study context: Each person got two doses of an mRNA SARS-CoV-2 vaccine, BNT162b2 or mRNA-1273.

V lost 4 bases, J lost 4 bases, and 7 bases lay in between. Germline CDR1 MNHEY, CDR2 SVGAGI. CDR3 size: 12 residues. The table came from immunoSEQ multiplex PCR; TCRdb's copy has only in-frame clones and leaves some out. Of about 14,000 clones in the sample, over 65% were seen once. With regard to this clone: Its antigen is not identified.

Under the ViraFEST assay, PBMC were stimulated with viral peptide pools so that antigen-specific CD4+ T cells expanded. Sequencing was performed afterwards. Subsequent to a culture period of around eleven days, CD4+ T cells were isolated. In the vaccine recipients, nucleocapsid antibodies were negative and there was no prior SARS-CoV-2 infection. About 2.1 million PBMC were placed in each well, which was supplemented with about 10 IU/ml IL-2 and about 10 ug/ml peptides. At days 3 and 7, half of the medium was exchanged for IL-2 medium. The clonotype was recovered from a human donor who received a COVID-19 vaccine. The rearrangement links TRBV6-5 to TRBJ1-1; the D gene is possibly TRBD1 (6 bases). Sequences were derived from CD4+ T cells from PBMCs cultured with HCoV-229E spike peptides, sampled before COVID-19 vaccination. The CDR3 region has the DNA TGTGCCAGCAGTTGGGGGGCCACTGAAGCTTTCTTT. The encoded protein is CASSWGATEAFF.